The 32 T cell receptor beta chains in this list originate from one sample, sequenced in a study of graft-versus-host responses after intestinal transplantation. Assay: immunoSEQ multiplex PCR; the TCRdb copy retains only in-frame clones and omits some. The sample includes 13,000 or so clones, over 30% of them seen just once. The source was alloreactive CD4+ T cells from a mixed lymphocyte reaction culture, collected before intestinal transplant. Documented subset: CFSE-low proliferating T cells sorted from roughly 6-day pre-transplant mixed lymphocyte reaction (GvH or HvG direction). All receptors derive from a human patient who received an intestinal transplant.

This clone appeared a few times. The rearrangement links TRBV9 to TRBJ1-1; 9 bases line up with TRBD1. The J segment lost 10 bases and the V segment lost 1 base, leaving 11 bases of the junction unmatched. The CDR3 runs 15 residues. The germline gives CDR1 SGDLS, CDR2 YYNGEE. DNA for the CDR3: TGTGCCAGCAGCGTACAGGGGACAGGGTCCCAAGCAGCTTTCTTT. It translates to CASSVQGTGSQAAFF. The full variable domain, in which reference TRBV9 and TRBJ1-1 provide the parts outside the CDR3, is DSGVTQTPKHLITATGQRVTLRCSPRSGDLSVYWYQQSLDQGLQFLIQYYNGEERAKGNILERFSAQQFPDLHSELNLSSLELGDSALYFCASSVQGTGSQAAFFGQGTRLTVV.

The chain has TRBV5-1 and TRBJ1-2; D possibly corresponds to TRBD1 (6 bases). Germline CDR1 SGHRS, CDR2 YFSETQ. V lost 4 bases and J lost 3, with 13 bases in between. There are 14 residues in the CDR3. The CDR3 DNA sequence: TGCGCCAGCAGCGCGACGACAGGCGACTATGGCTACACCTTC. This gives the protein CASSATTGDYGYTF.

This clone turned up a few times. The rearrangement links TRBV18 to TRBJ2-6; tentative D call: TRBD1 (5 bases). This CDR3 comprises 18 residues. V dropped 0 bases and J dropped 2 bases, with 14 bases sitting between them. Germline V CDR1 and CDR2: KGHSH, LQKENI. The CDR3 protein is CASSPPLEKGPGANVLTF. The CDR3 DNA reads as TGTGCCAGCTCACCACCGTTAGAAAAGGGGCCTGGGGCCAACGTCCTGACTTTC. The variable domain in full, completed from reference TRBV18 and TRBJ2-6, reads NAGVMQNPRHLVRRRGQEARLRCSPMKGHSHVYWYRQLPEEGLKFMVYLQKENIIDESGMPKERFSAEFPKEGPSILRIQQVVRGDSAAYFCASSPPLEKGPGANVLTFGAGSRLTVL.

This clone was detected a few times. The chain links TRBV5-4 to TRBJ1-2, with 10 positions matching TRBD1. J gave up 6 bases and V 0 bases, and 8 bases lay outside the gene matches. The CDR3 is made up of 16 amino acids. Germline V lookup: CDR1 SGHNT, CDR2 YYREEE (reference sequence). CDR3 sequence reads: CASSLDPLGQGHGYTF. The DNA for the CDR3 is TGTGCCAGCAGCTTGGATCCCCTGGGACAGGGGCATGGCTACACCTTC.

This clone was recorded only once. The rearrangement uses TRBV6-4 and TRBJ2-5, with TRBD2 identical over 8 bases. The tail of the sequence fits TRBJ2-7 better, so the J call may be wrong. The CDR3 has 16 residues. Per the germline V gene, CDR1 is MRHNA and CDR2 is SNTAGT. The CDR3 loop is CASRRGGKNPSYEQYF. CDR3 bases: TGTGCCAGCAGACGGGGGGGAAAAAACCCTTCCTACGAGCAGTACTTC.

The gene calls are TRBV2 and TRBJ2-7; D is perhaps TRBD1 (5 bases). Germline CDR1 SNHLY, CDR2 FYNNEI. V was cut by 4 bases and J by 3 bases, with 13 bases left in between. There are 14 residues in the CDR3. The CDR3 DNA is TGTGCCAGCAGTGTTTCAGGGCTGTACTACGAGCAGTACTTC. This gives the protein CASSVSGLYYEQYF.

In this sample, this clone turned up a few times. The chain uses TRBV19 and TRBJ1-5; 8 bases align to TRBD1. This CDR3 has 17 residues. From germline, CDR1 is LNHDA and CDR2 SQIVND (reference sequence). V was pared by 7 bases and J by 3 bases, with 14 bases of the junction left unmatched. The CDR3 is CASTPGTGGRNNQPQHF. CDR3 DNA sequence: TGTGCCAGTACCCCCGGGACAGGAGGCAGGAACAATCAGCCCCAGCATTTT.

There are a few counts of this clone. The chain joins TRBV6-6 to TRBJ2-1; D may be TRBD2 (6 bases). V was shortened by 7 bases and J by 3 bases, with 13 bases between the two germline ends. Germline V gene data show CDR1 as MNHNY and CDR2 as SVGAGI (reference sequence). There are 14 residues in the CDR3. The CDR3 reads CASNLLGGYNEQFF. The CDR3 DNA is TGTGCCAGCAACCTACTGGGGGGCTACAATGAGCAGTTCTTC.

V gene TRBV5-6 combines with J gene TRBJ2-1; perhaps TRBD2 as D (5 bases). There are 14 residues in the CDR3. V lost 1 base and J 9 bases, leaving 14 bases between the germline ends. Germline lookup yields CDR1 SGHDT and CDR2 YYEEEE. The CDR3 is CASSLTRGSGEQFF. CDR3 DNA: TGTGCCAGCAGCTTGACCCGGGGTAGTGGTGAGCAGTTCTTC.

The chain is built from TRBV19 and TRBJ1-2; 7 bases line up with TRBD1. V dropped 3 bases and J dropped 5; count of bases not matched to a gene: 9. Germline assignment: CDR1 LNHDA and CDR2 SQIVND (reference sequence). The CDR3 runs to 15 residues. The CDR3 here is CASSINRGPTYGYTF. As DNA, the CDR3 is TGTGCCAGTAGTATCAACAGGGGCCCGACGTATGGCTACACCTTC.

This clone appeared a few times. This rearrangement joins TRBV20-1 to TRBJ2-3; D gene unclear. This CDR3 has 11 residues. Germline V gene sequence: CDR1 DFQATT, CDR2 SNEGSKA (reference sequence). Deletions cut 5 bases from V and 6 bases from J, with 9 bases between. The CDR3 sequence is CSAPKVDTQYF. The CDR3 DNA follows: TGCAGTGCTCCTAAAGTGGATACGCAGTATTTT.

V usage is TRBV7-6 and J usage is TRBJ2-5; D is unclear. Trimming pared 3 bases from V and 2 bases from J, leaving 19 bases between. CDR3 length equals 17 residues. Germline lookup yields CDR1 SGHVS and CDR2 FNYEAQ. The CDR3 sequence: CASSLRPVAISQETQYF. As DNA, the CDR3 is TGTGCCAGCAGCTTGAGGCCGGTAGCAATCTCTCAAGAGACCCAGTACTTC.

The rearrangement links TRBV10-3 to TRBJ1-2; 7 positions match TRBD1. The CDR3 is 11 amino acids. Trimming took 7 bases from V and 6 from J; bases not matched to a gene: 2. From germline, CDR1 is ENHRY and CDR2 SYGVKD. The chain's CDR3 is CAITQGNGYTF. The CDR3, as DNA: TGTGCCATCACACAGGGGAATGGCTACACCTTC.

The rearrangement joins TRBV7-6 to TRBJ1-2, with TRBD1 identical over 10 bases. The CDR3 consists of 15 residues. V dropped 5 bases and J dropped 0; count of bases not matched to a gene: 3. The germline V gene encodes CDR1 SGHVS and CDR2 FNYEAQ. In DNA form, the CDR3 reads TGTGCCAGCAGCGTAGGGACAGGGGCTAACTATGGCTACACCTTC. It yields the protein CASSVGTGANYGYTF.

V and J are TRBV19 and TRBJ1-5; TRBD1 aligns across 8 bases. V lost 6 bases, J lost 5 bases, and 3 bases stayed unmatched. Germline lookup yields CDR1 LNHDA and CDR2 SQIVND (reference sequence). The CDR3 contains 13 residues. As DNA, the CDR3 is TGTGCCAGTAGGATACAGGGGGATCAGCCCCAGCATTTT. It yields the protein CASRIQGDQPQHF.

CDR3 protein: CASKEAPTGPYEQYF. For the CDR3, the DNA is TGTGCCTCGAAAGAGGCTCCGACAGGGCCTTACGAGCAGTACTTC. The rearrangement joins TRBV6-4 to TRBJ2-7; 7 bases fit TRBD1. In germline, CDR1 is MRHNA, CDR2 SNTAGT. This CDR3 region has 15 residues. V was clipped by 11 bases and J by 4 bases; unmatched bases: 17.

Only a few counts were recorded for this clone. Other DNA sequences in this sample translate to the same CDR3. The genes are TRBV5-1 and TRBJ1-1, with 9 bases aligning to TRBD1. The germline gives CDR1 SGHRS, CDR2 YFSETQ. The CDR3 sequence is 14 residues long. The junction had 6 bases not matched to a gene; V was cut back by 4 bases and J by 5 bases. CDR3: CASSLLDRGTEAFF. The CDR3 bases are TGCGCCAGCAGCCTACTTGACAGGGGGACTGAAGCTTTCTTT.

This clone was observed a handful of times. Here the CDR3 DNA reads TGTGCCAGCAGCGGAACAGGAGGCAATCAGCCCCAGCATTTT. It encodes CASSGTGGNQPQHF. The V and J genes are TRBV7-2 and TRBJ1-5; a weak D match, TRBD1 (5 bases). The V end was cut by 5 bases, the J end by 2 bases, with 10 bases between. Germline V gene sequence: CDR1 SGHTA, CDR2 FQGNSA. This CDR3 has 14 residues.

The chain employs TRBV4-3 and TRBJ1-2, with TRBD1 as a possible D gene (6 bases). The CDR3 consists of 12 residues. V dropped 3 bases and J dropped 5 bases, with 7 bases sitting between them. Germline V gene lookup returns CDR1 LGHNA and CDR2 YSLEER. In DNA form, the CDR3 reads TGCGCCAGCAGCCATACAGGGTATGGCTACACCTTC. It is translated as CASSHTGYGYTF.

The rearrangement uses TRBV19 and TRBJ2-3; D might be TRBD1 (5 bases). The CDR3 loop spans 16 amino acids. With 5 bases removed from V and 0 bases from J, the gap between germline ends came to 15 bases. Looked up from germline, CDR1 is LNHDA and CDR2 is SQIVND (reference sequence). The CDR3 nucleotides are TGTGCCAGTAGTGAACAGGTTGGCCCTAGCACAGATACGCAGTATTTT. Translated: CASSEQVGPSTDTQYF.

Relative to its sample, this clone is medium-sized. V usage is TRBV10-3 and J usage is TRBJ1-4, with 8 nucleotides matching TRBD1. The CDR3 runs to 15 residues. The junction had 7 bases not matched to a gene; V was cut back by 6 bases and J by 4 bases. CDR1 and CDR2 from the germline V gene are ENHRY and SYGVKD. CDR3 nucleotides: TGTGCCATCAGGCCGCAGGGGGCCGGTAATGAAAAACTGTTTTTT. Its protein product is CAIRPQGAGNEKLFF.

Only a few counts were recorded for this clone. The chain is built from TRBV11-3 and TRBJ2-5; D gene ambiguous. With the DNA end fitting TRBJ2-7 better, the J assignment may be wrong. The CDR3 has 13 residues. From germline, CDR1 is SGHNT and CDR2 YENEEA. The CDR3 protein is CASSPRRLGEQYF. CDR3 in DNA: TGTGCCAGCAGCCCCCGTCGATTGGGCGAGCAGTACTTC.

The V and J genes are TRBV4-3 and TRBJ2-3; 12 bases line up with TRBD2. Germline CDR1 and CDR2: LGHNA and YSLEER. The CDR3 spans 19 residues. V dropped 2 bases and J dropped 0; count of bases not matched to a gene: 9. As DNA, the CDR3 is TGCGCCAGCAGCCAACTAACTAGCGGGGGGTTTACTAGCACAGATACGCAGTATTTT. Encoded protein: CASSQLTSGGFTSTDTQYF.

This clone has just a few counts. CDR3 sequence reads: CASQQGNYGYTF. DNA for the CDR3: TGTGCCAGCCAACAGGGGAACTATGGCTACACCTTC. This chain connects TRBV6-5 to TRBJ1-2, with 7 bases aligning to TRBD1. The CDR3 has 12 residues. CDR1 is MNHEY, CDR2 SVGAGI, per germline. The ends lost 8 bases at V and 2 bases at J; junction bases unmatched: 2.

The chain has TRBV7-2 and TRBJ2-7; TRBD1 matches 7 bases. Germline lookup yields CDR1 SGHTA and CDR2 FQGNSA. V lost 1 base, J lost 2 bases, and 8 bases stayed unmatched. CDR3 length: 16 residues. The CDR3 region has the DNA TGTGCCAGCAGCTTAGTCGGGTCAGGGGGTGCCTACGAGCAGTACTTC. It yields the protein CASSLVGSGGAYEQYF.

This chain uses TRBV6-5 with TRBJ2-3; 13 positions agree with TRBD2. This CDR3 has 15 residues. Germline-derived CDR1 and CDR2 are MNHEY and SVGAGI. The V segment lost 8 bases and the J segment 7 bases; nucleotides outside the gene matches: 9. In DNA form, the CDR3 reads TGTGCCAGCGCCTTCACTAGCGGGGGGGTGTATACGCAGTATTTT. This translates into CASAFTSGGVYTQYF.

In its sample, this clone is medium-sized (0.01 to 0.1%). This chain joins TRBV6-6 and TRBJ2-7, with 12 bases matching TRBD1. The CDR3 has 14 residues. CDR1 and CDR2 (germline): MNHNY, SVGAGI (reference sequence). The junction had 3 bases not matched to a gene; V was cut back by 2 bases and J by 7 bases. DNA of the CDR3: TGTGCCAGCAGTTACCGGGACAGGGGGCAGGAGCAGTACTTC. Translating it yields CASSYRDRGQEQYF.

This chain joins TRBV6-5 and TRBJ1-6, with D perhaps matching TRBD1 (6 bases). CDR1 is MNHEY and CDR2 is SVGAGI in the germline V gene. The ends were cut back, 0 bases at V and 3 bases at J, with 9 bases in the middle. CDR3 size: 16 residues. In nucleotides, the CDR3 is TGTGCCAGCAGTTACTCCGCAGGGGTCTATAATTCACCCCTCCACTTT. Amino acid sequence: CASSYSAGVYNSPLHF.

V and J are TRBV19 and TRBJ2-3, with D perhaps matching TRBD1 (6 bases). The CDR3 totals 14 residues. The germline V gene encodes CDR1 LNHDA and CDR2 SQIVND (reference sequence). V was cut by 5 bases and J by 0 bases, with 9 bases left in between. The CDR3 reads CASSWTVSTDTQYF. CDR3 nucleotide sequence: TGTGCCAGTAGTTGGACAGTGAGCACAGATACGCAGTATTTT.

This chain joins TRBV5-6 and TRBJ1-2; 8 bases line up with TRBD1. The CDR3 length is 14 residues. After removal of 5 bases from V and 3 bases from J, the junction contained 6 bases not matched to a gene. Germline assignment: CDR1 SGHDT and CDR2 YYEEEE. CDR3 DNA: TGTGCCAGCAGGGGGACAGGTCGGGACTATGGCTACACCTTC. Its protein product is CASRGTGRDYGYTF. The variable domain in full, with the rest retrieved from reference TRBV5-6 and TRBJ1-2, is DAGVTQSPTHLIKTRGQQVTLRCSPKSGHDTVSWYQQALGQGPQFIFQYYEEEERQRGNFPDRFSGHQFPNYSSELNVNALLLGDSALYLCASRGTGRDYGYTFGSGTRLTVV.

This clone has a handful of counts. The chain recombines TRBV7-2 with TRBJ1-6, with TRBD1 matching over 12 bases. Trimming at V came to 0 bases and at J to 2 bases, leaving 5 bases not matched to a gene. This CDR3 region has 19 residues. Germline V gene data show CDR1 as SGHTA and CDR2 as FQGNSA. This CDR3 is CASSLASGTGGTYNSPLHF. The CDR3, as DNA: TGTGCCAGCAGCTTAGCCTCCGGGACAGGGGGCACCTATAATTCACCCCTCCACTTT.

This clone was seen more than once but under ten times. The V call is TRBV2, the J call TRBJ2-7; 11 positions match TRBD1. J lost 6 bases, V lost 6 bases, and 7 bases had no gene match. Germline values: CDR1 SNHLY, CDR2 FYNNEI. The CDR3 is 14 residues long. CDR3 bases: TGTGCCAGCAGCCCCGGGACAGGGGGACGCGAGCAGTACTTC. The encoded protein is CASSPGTGGREQYF. The entire variable domain, with the rest obtained from reference TRBV2 and TRBJ2-7, is as follows: EPEVTQTPSHQVTQMGQEVILRCVPISNHLYFYWYRQILGQKVEFLVSFYNNEISEKSEIFDDQFSVERPDGSNFTLKIRSTKLEDSAMYFCASSPGTGGREQYFGPGTRLTVT.